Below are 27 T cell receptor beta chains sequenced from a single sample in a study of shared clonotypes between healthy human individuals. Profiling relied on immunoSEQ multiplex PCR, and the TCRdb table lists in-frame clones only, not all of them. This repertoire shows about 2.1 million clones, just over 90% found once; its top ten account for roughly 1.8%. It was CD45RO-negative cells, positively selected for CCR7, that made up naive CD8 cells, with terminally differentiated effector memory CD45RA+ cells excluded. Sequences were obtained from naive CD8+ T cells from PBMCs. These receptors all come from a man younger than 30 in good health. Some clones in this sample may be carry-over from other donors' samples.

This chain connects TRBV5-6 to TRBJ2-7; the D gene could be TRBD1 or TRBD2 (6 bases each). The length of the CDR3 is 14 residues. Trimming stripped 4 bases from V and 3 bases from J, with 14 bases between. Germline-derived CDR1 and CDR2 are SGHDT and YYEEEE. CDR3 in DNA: TGTGCCAGCAGCCCAGGGGCGGGGAACTACGAGCAGTACTTC. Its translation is CASSPGAGNYEQYF.

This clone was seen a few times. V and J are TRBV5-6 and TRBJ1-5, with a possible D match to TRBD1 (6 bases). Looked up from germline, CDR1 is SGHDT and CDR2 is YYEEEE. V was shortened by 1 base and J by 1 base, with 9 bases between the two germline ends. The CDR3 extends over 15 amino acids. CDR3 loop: CASSLQGSSNQPQHF. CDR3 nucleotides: TGTGCCAGCAGCTTGCAGGGGTCAAGCAATCAGCCCCAGCATTTT.

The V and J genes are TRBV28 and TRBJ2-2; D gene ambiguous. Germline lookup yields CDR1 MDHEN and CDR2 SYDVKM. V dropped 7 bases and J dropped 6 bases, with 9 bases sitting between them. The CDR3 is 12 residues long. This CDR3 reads CASNLGAGELFF. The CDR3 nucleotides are TGTGCCAGCAACCTTGGGGCCGGGGAGCTGTTTTTT.

CDR3 in amino acids: CAWSSTGGRTEAFF. In DNA form, the CDR3 reads TGTGCCTGGAGTTCTACAGGGGGGAGAACTGAAGCTTTCTTT. This chain connects TRBV30 to TRBJ1-1; TRBD1 aligns across 8 bases. Germline V gene lookup returns CDR1 GTSNPN and CDR2 SVGIG (reference sequence). V shed 2 bases and J 5 bases; nucleotides not matched to a gene: 7. CDR3 length equals 14 residues.

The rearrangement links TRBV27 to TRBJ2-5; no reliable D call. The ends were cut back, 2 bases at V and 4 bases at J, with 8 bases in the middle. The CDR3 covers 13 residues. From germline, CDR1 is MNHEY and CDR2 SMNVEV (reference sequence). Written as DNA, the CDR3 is TGTGCCAGCAGTTTAACCAGTATAGAGACCCAGTACTTC. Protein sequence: CASSLTSIETQYF.

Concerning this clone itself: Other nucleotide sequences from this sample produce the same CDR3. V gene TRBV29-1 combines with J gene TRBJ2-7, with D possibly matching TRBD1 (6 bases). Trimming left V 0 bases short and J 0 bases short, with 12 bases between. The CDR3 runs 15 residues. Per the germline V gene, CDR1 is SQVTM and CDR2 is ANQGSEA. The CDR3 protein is CSVEDGGPLSYEQYF. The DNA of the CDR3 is TGCAGCGTTGAAGATGGGGGCCCCCTCTCCTACGAGCAGTACTTC.

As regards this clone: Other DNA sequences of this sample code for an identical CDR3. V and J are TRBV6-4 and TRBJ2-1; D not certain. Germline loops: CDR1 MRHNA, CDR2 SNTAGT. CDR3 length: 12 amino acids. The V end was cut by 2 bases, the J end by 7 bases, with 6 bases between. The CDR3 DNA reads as TGTGCCAGCAGTGACGGGATGAATGAGCAGTTCTTC. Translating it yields CASSDGMNEQFF.

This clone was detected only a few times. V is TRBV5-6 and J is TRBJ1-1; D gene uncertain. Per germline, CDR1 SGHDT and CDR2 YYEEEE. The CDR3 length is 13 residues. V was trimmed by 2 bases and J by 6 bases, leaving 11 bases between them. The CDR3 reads CASSLEYSAEAFF. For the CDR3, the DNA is TGTGCCAGCAGCTTAGAGTACAGCGCTGAAGCTTTCTTT.

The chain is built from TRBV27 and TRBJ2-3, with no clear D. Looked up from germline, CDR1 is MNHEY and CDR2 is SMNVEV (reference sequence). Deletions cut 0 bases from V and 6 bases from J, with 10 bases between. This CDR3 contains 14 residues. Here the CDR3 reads CASSLSVGHDTQYF. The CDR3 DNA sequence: TGTGCCAGCAGTTTATCGGTTGGGCACGATACGCAGTATTTT.

CDR3 residues: CASSYGGAPSTDTQYF. CDR3 nucleotides: TGTGCCAGCAGTTACGGGGGGGCCCCTAGCACAGATACGCAGTATTTT. This rearrangement joins TRBV6-5 to TRBJ2-3, with D possibly TRBD2 on 7 matching bases. The CDR3 contains 16 residues. Germline values: CDR1 MNHEY, CDR2 SVGAGI. Trimming stripped 2 bases from V and 0 bases from J, with 12 bases between.

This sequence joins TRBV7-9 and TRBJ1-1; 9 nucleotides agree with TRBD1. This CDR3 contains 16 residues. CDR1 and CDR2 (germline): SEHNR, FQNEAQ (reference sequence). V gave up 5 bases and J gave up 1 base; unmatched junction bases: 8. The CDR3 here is CASSPWTGEENTEAFF. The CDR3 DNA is TGTGCCAGCAGCCCTTGGACAGGGGAGGAGAACACTGAAGCTTTCTTT.

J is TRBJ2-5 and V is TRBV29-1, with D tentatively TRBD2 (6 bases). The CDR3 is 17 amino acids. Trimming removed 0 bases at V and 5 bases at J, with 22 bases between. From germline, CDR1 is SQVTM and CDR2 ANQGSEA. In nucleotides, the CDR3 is TGCAGCGTTGAAGATAGGACGTCGGGGGAGTTGAGGGAGACCCAGTACTTC. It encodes CSVEDRTSGELRETQYF.

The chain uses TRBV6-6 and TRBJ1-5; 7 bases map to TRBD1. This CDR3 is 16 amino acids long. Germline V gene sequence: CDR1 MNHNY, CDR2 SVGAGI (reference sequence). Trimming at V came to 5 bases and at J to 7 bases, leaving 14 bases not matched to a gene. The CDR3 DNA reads TGTGCCAGCAGTCAAATACGACAGGGTCCGGGGCAGCCCCAGCATTTT. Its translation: CASSQIRQGPGQPQHF.

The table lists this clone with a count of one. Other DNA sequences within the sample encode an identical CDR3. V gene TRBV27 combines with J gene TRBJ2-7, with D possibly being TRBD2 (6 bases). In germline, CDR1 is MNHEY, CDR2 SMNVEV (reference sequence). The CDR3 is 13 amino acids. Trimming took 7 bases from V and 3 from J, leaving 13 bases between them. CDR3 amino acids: CASTPGGSYEQYF. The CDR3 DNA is TGTGCCAGCACCCCCGGGGGAAGCTACGAGCAGTACTTC.

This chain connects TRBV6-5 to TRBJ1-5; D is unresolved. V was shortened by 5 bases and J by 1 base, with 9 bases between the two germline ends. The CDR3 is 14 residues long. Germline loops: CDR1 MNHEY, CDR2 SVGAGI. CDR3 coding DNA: TGTGCCAGCAGTCCCCGCATCAGCAATCAGCCCCAGCATTTT. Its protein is CASSPRISNQPQHF.

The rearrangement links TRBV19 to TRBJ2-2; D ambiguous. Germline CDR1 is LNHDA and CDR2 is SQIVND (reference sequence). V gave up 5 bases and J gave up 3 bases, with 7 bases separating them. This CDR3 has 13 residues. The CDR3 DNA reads TGTGCCAGTAGTCGCCGGTACACCGGGGAGCTGTTTTTT. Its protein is CASSRRYTGELFF.

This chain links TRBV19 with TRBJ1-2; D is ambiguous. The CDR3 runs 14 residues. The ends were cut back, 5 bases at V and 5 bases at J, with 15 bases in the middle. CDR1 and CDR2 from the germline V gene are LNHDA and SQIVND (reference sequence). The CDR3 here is CASSFGPLGYGYTF. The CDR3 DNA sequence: TGTGCCAGTAGTTTCGGCCCTCTCGGGTATGGCTACACCTTC.

The CDR3 DNA reads as TGCAGCGTCGGTATTAGAGGCAGGGTCTACAATGAGCAGTTCTTC. Translation: CSVGIRGRVYNEQFF. V and J are TRBV29-1 and TRBJ2-1, with TRBD1 as a possible D gene (5 bases). The germline V gene encodes CDR1 SQVTM and CDR2 ANQGSEA. V gave up 6 bases and J gave up 3 bases, with 18 bases separating them. The CDR3 is 15 amino acids.

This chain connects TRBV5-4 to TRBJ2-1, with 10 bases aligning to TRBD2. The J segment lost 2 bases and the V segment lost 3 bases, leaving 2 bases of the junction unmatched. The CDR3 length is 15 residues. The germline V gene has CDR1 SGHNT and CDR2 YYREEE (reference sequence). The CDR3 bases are TGTGCCAGCAGCTCTACTAGCGGGACCTACAATGAGCAGTTCTTC. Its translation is CASSSTSGTYNEQFF.

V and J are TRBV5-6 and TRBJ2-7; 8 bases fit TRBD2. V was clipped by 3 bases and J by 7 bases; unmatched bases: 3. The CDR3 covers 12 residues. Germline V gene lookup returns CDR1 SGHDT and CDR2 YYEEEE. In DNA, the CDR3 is TGTGCCAGCAGCTCGGGAGGGCGGGAGCAGTACTTC. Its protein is CASSSGGREQYF.

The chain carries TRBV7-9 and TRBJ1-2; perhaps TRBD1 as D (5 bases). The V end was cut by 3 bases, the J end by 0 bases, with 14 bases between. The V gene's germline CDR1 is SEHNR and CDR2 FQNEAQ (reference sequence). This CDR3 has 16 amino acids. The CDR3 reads CASSFPGPGPNYGYTF. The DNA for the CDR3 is TGTGCCAGCAGCTTTCCCGGGCCGGGGCCTAACTATGGCTACACCTTC. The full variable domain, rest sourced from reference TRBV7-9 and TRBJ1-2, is DTGVSQNPRHKITKRGQNVTFRCDPISEHNRLYWYRQTLGQGPEFLTYFQNEAQLEKSRLLSDRFSAERPKGSFSTLEIQRTEQGDSAMYLCASSFPGPGPNYGYTFGSGTRLTVV.

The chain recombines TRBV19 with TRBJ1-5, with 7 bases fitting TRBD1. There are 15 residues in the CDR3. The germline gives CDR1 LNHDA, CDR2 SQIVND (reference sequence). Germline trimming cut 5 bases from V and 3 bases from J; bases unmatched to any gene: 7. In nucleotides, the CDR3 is TGTGCCAGTAGTGGACAGGCGATCGTCAATCAGCCCCAGCATTTT. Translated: CASSGQAIVNQPQHF.

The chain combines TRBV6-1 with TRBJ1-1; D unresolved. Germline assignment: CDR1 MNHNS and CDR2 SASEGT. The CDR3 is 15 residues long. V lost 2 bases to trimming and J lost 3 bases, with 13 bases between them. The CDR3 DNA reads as TGTGCCAGCAGTGAATTGGGAGTCTTTGACACTGAAGCTTTCTTT. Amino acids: CASSELGVFDTEAFF.

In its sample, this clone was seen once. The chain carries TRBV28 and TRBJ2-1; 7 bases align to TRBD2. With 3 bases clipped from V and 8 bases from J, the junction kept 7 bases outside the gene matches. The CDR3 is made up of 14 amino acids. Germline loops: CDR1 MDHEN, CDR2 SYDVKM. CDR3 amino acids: CASSFAGENDEQFF. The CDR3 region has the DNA TGTGCCAGCAGTTTCGCGGGAGAAAACGATGAGCAGTTCTTC.

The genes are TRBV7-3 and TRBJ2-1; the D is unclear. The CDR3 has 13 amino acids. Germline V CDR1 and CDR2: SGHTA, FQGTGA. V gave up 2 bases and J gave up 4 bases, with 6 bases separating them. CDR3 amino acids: CASSLGMYNEQFF. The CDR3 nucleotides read TGTGCCAGCAGCTTAGGGATGTACAATGAGCAGTTCTTC.

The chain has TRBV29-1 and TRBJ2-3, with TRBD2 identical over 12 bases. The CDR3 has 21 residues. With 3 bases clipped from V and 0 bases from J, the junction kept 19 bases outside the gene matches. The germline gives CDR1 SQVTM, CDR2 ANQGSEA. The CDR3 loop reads CSVDFPLLRLAGVGSTDTQYF. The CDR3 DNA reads TGCAGCGTTGATTTTCCTTTATTACGACTAGCGGGAGTGGGTAGCACAGATACGCAGTATTTT.

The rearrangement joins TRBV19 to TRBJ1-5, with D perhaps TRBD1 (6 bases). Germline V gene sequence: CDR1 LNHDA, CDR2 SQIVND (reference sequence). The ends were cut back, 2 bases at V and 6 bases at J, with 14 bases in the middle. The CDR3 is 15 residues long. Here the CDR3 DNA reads TGTGCCAGTAGTATATCCAGGGGCGGCACTCAGCCCCAGCATTTT. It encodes CASSISRGGTQPQHF.